This paragraph reports one T cell receptor beta chain. Its antigen is unidentified. The entry originates in a study of Ad26.COV2.S vaccination and SARS-CoV-2 variants. Study-level results: With respect to non-spike TCR breadth, vaccine and placebo recipients were similar.

Produced via immunoSEQ multiplex PCR; TCRdb's table is partial and in-frame only. The table records some 190,000 clones, roughly 85% of them present only once. CDR3 size: 15 residues. Looked up from germline, CDR1 is SGHTA and CDR2 is FQGNSA. Trimming at V came to 4 bases and at J to 1 base, leaving 0 bases not matched to a gene. The chain joins TRBV7-2 to TRBJ2-3; 12 positions match TRBD2. The sequencing used peripheral blood, collected after recovery from COVID-19. The TCR comes from a human donor who had recovered from COVID-19. CDR3 region: CASSWTSGGTDTQYF. In nucleotides, the CDR3 is TGTGCCAGCAGCTGGACTAGCGGGGGCACAGATACGCAGTATTTT.